This entry describes one TCR beta chain. The method was immunoSEQ multiplex PCR; TCRdb's version includes in-frame clones alone and lacks a portion of them. The table lists around 74,000 clones, 92% of them singletons, with 5.5% to 6.5% in the top ten. CDR3 length equals 17 residues. Germline V CDR1 and CDR2: SGHNT, YYREEE (reference sequence). After removal of 4 bases from V and 1 base from J, the junction contained 7 bases not matched to a gene. This record belongs to a study of control samples from healthy donors and cancer patients. Sequenced sample: blood. The rearrangement links TRBV5-4 to TRBJ2-3; 12 bases are a match to TRBD2. The source of this sequence is an older woman in good health. CDR3 in DNA: TGTGCCAGCAGCACCATGACTAGCGGGAGTGGCACAGATACGCAGTATTTT. Its protein is CASSTMTSGSGTDTQYF. The variable domain in full, with the rest retrieved from reference TRBV5-4 and TRBJ2-3, is ETGVTQSPTHLIKTRGQQVTLRCSSQSGHNTVSWYQQALGQGPQFIFQYYREEENGRGNFPPRFSGLQFPNYSSELNVNALELDDSALYLCASSTMTSGSGTDTQYFGPGTRLTVL.